One and the same sample provided the 11 T cell receptor beta chains below, sequenced in a study of Ad26.COV2.S vaccination and SARS-CoV-2 variants. Specified treatment: 15 to 20 received Ad26.COV2.S at low or high dose, single or two shots; 5 received placebo; per-sample allocation not given. At day 63 after the first vaccine or placebo injection, samples were drawn. Libraries were prepared by immunoSEQ multiplex PCR; TCRdb keeps only in-frame clonotypes and omits some of them. Of fewer than 500,000 clones listed, 89% were seen once; the top ten hold approximately 2.5%. Specimen: peripheral blood, collected in a trial of Ad26.COV2.S vaccine versus placebo. These receptors all stem from a person between 18 and 60 years old who received the Ad26.COV2.S COVID-19 vaccine or a placebo.

J is TRBJ2-5 and V is TRBV7-3; D call uncertain. CDR1 is SGHTA, CDR2 FQGTGA, per germline. This CDR3 spans 13 amino acids. The V and J ends lost 3 bases and 3 bases respectively, with 8 bases between them. The CDR3 nucleotides are TGTGCCAGCAGCTTCTCCGCCGAAGAGACCCAGTACTTC. The encoded protein is CASSFSAEETQYF.

As regards this clone: The sample contains more than one DNA sequence encoding this CDR3. J is TRBJ1-5 and V is TRBV7-2; a possible D gene is TRBD1 (5 bases). V was trimmed by 1 base and J by 0 bases, leaving 7 bases between them. The CDR3 covers 15 residues. CDR1 is SGHTA and CDR2 is FQGNSA in the germline V gene. The CDR3 loop reads CASSLGGYSNQPQHF. Written as DNA, the CDR3 is TGTGCCAGCAGCTTAGGGGGGTATAGCAATCAGCCCCAGCATTTT.

The rearrangement uses TRBV11-3 and TRBJ1-1, with D possibly being TRBD1 (5 bases). Trimming pared 5 bases from V and 11 bases from J, leaving 18 bases between. Germline loops: CDR1 SGHNT, CDR2 YENEEA. The CDR3 covers 13 residues. CDR3 coding DNA: TGTGCCAGCAGCCTGGGGGGTGGTCGGGGTGCTTTCTTT. Translating gives CASSLGGGRGAFF.

The chain is built from TRBV4-3 and TRBJ1-2; 8 nucleotides line up with TRBD1. Germline V gene data show CDR1 as LGHNA and CDR2 as YSLEER. The CDR3 loop spans 16 amino acids. With V trimmed by 2 bases and J by 8 bases, 13 bases remained unmatched. The CDR3 sequence is CASSQLGDRGLIGYTF. The DNA for the CDR3 is TGCGCCAGCAGCCAACTTGGCGACAGGGGATTGATCGGCTACACCTTC.

V gene TRBV28 combines with J gene TRBJ2-4, with TRBD2 as a possible D gene (5 bases). The CDR3 runs 14 residues. V dropped 3 bases and J dropped 3 bases, with 9 bases sitting between them. Germline-derived CDR1 and CDR2 are MDHEN and SYDVKM. The CDR3 sequence: CASSLSTSKNIQYF. The CDR3 nucleotides are TGTGCCAGCAGTTTGTCCACTAGCAAAAACATTCAGTACTTC.

The chain joins TRBV6-5 to TRBJ2-2; D is ambiguous. The V end was cut by 2 bases, the J end by 1 base, with 8 bases between. Germline CDR1 reads MNHEY; CDR2 reads SVGAGI. The CDR3 is made up of 15 amino acids. The CDR3 bases are TGTGCCAGCAGTTACCGGCGGAAGAACACCGGGGAGCTGTTTTTT. This translates into CASSYRRKNTGELFF.

The CDR3 bases are TGCGCCAGCAGCCCTGCTCCTACACCCAGGGGGCAAAGTGGCTACACCTTC. It translates to CASSPAPTPRGQSGYTF. The genes are TRBV5-1 and TRBJ1-2, with 8 bases matching TRBD1. The germline V gene encodes CDR1 SGHRS and CDR2 YFSETQ. J lost 7 bases, V lost 4 bases, and 18 bases had no gene match. The CDR3 extends over 17 amino acids.

The genes are TRBV9 and TRBJ2-3; D call uncertain. There are 15 residues in the CDR3. V was trimmed by 0 bases and J by 4 bases, leaving 12 bases between them. CDR1 and CDR2 (germline): SGDLS, YYNGEE. This chain's CDR3 is CASSVGGYPPDTQYF. For the CDR3, the DNA is TGTGCCAGCAGCGTAGGTGGCTACCCCCCAGATACGCAGTATTTT.

The chain couples TRBV9 to TRBJ1-2; D not resolved. Trimming removed 0 bases from V and 8 bases from J, with 11 bases in between. The CDR3 runs 13 residues. Germline CDR1 is SGDLS and CDR2 is YYNGEE. CDR3 sequence reads: CASSVVVGVGYTF. CDR3 coding DNA: TGTGCCAGCAGCGTAGTGGTCGGGGTCGGCTACACCTTC.

This sequence joins TRBV30 and TRBJ1-4; D is perhaps TRBD1 (6 bases). The CDR3 is made up of 18 amino acids. Trimming removed 0 bases at V and 2 bases at J, with 19 bases between. Looked up from germline, CDR1 is GTSNPN and CDR2 is SVGIG (reference sequence). CDR3 sequence (DNA): TGTGCCTGGAGTGTACTAACAGGGAGGGCTGGGACTAATGAAAAACTGTTTTTT. Encoded protein: CAWSVLTGRAGTNEKLFF.

This clone has just a few counts. The V call is TRBV7-6, the J call TRBJ1-3; D is unresolved. V lost 5 bases and J lost 4, with 15 bases in between. This CDR3 is built from 15 residues. CDR1 and CDR2 from the germline V gene are SGHVS and FNYEAQ. The CDR3 coding sequence is TGTGCCAGCAGCCTCTATACCCCCCAGGGAAACACCATATATTTT. It translates to CASSLYTPQGNTIYF. Full variable domain (remainder filled in from reference TRBV7-6 and TRBJ1-3): GAGVSQSPRYKVTKRGQDVALRCDPISGHVSLYWYRQALGQGPEFLTYFNYEAQQDKSGLPNDRFSAERPEGSISTLTIQRTEQRDSAMYRCASSLYTPQGNTIYFGEGSWLTVV.